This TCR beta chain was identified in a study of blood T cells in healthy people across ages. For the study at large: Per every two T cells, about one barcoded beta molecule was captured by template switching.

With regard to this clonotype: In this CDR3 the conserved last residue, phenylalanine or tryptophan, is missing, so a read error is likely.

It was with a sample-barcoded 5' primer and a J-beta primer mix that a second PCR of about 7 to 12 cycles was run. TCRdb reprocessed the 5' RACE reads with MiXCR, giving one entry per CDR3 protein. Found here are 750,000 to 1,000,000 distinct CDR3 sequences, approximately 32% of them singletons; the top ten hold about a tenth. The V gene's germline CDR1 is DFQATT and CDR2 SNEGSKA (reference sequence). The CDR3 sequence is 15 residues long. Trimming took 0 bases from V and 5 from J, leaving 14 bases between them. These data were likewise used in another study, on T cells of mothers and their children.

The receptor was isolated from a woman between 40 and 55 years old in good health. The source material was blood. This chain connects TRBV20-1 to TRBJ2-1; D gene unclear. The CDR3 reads CSARDVLAIHNEQFL. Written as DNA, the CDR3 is TGCAGTGCTAGAGATGTACTGGCTATCCACAATGAGCAGTTCCTC.